These 8 T cell receptor beta chains were all obtained from the same sample, sequenced in a study of blood T cell repertoires in COVID-19. The repertoire was sequenced with immunoSEQ multiplex PCR; TCRdb's copy has only in-frame clones and lacks some. The sample holds approximately 140,000 clones, about 85% seen once. The sequencing input was PBMCs or T cells enriched from blood (not recorded which). The receptors stem from a woman aged 40 to 50 who had been exposed to COVID-19.

The rearrangement links TRBV10-3 to TRBJ2-4; possible D gene TRBD1, 6 bases. Germline V gene sequence: CDR1 ENHRY, CDR2 SYGVKD. Trimming took 6 bases from V and 2 from J, leaving 14 bases between them. The CDR3 consists of 15 residues. CDR3 sequence reads: CAISPLQGSKNIQYF. The DNA for the CDR3 is TGTGCCATCAGCCCCTTACAGGGTTCCAAAAACATTCAGTACTTC.

In this sample, this clone turned up a few times. This sequence joins TRBV4-1 and TRBJ1-6, with D unclear. Trimming took 0 bases from V and 0 from J, leaving 15 bases between them. The CDR3 is made up of 19 amino acids. Germline V gene lookup returns CDR1 MGHRA and CDR2 YSYEKL. The CDR3 region has the DNA TGCGCCAGCAGCCAAGAGCGTCTGGGCCTGAGCTCCTATAATTCACCCCTCCACTTT. Translating it yields CASSQERLGLSSYNSPLHF.

The CDR3 reads CASTVDRGTNQPQHF. In nucleotides, the CDR3 is TGTGCCAGCACCGTCGACAGGGGAACCAATCAGCCCCAGCATTTT. The J gene is TRBJ1-5, the V gene TRBV6-5; 8 nucleotides agree with TRBD1. CDR3 length: 15 amino acids. After removal of 7 bases from V and 3 bases from J, the junction contained 8 bases not matched to a gene. Germline CDR1 MNHEY, CDR2 SVGAGI.

The chain recombines TRBV3-1 (or the pseudogene TRBV3-2) with TRBJ2-7, with no clear D. CDR3 length: 13 amino acids. V lost 0 bases to trimming and J lost 3 bases, with 6 bases between them. Germline V gene sequence: CDR1 LGHDT, CDR2 YNNKEL (reference sequence). CDR3 in amino acids: CASSQEGVYEQYF. The CDR3 DNA follows: TGTGCCAGCAGCCAAGAAGGAGTCTACGAGCAGTACTTC.

This clone was counted only a few times. V and J are TRBV7-3 and TRBJ2-1, with TRBD2 matching over 8 bases. Losses at the gene ends were 2 bases for V and 3 bases for J; bases not matched to a gene: 3. The CDR3 covers 15 residues. Germline loops: CDR1 SGHTA, CDR2 FQGTGA. The CDR3 protein is CASSLLRGDYNEQFF. Written as DNA, the CDR3 is TGTGCCAGCAGCTTACTGCGGGGGGACTACAATGAGCAGTTCTTC.

The rearrangement links TRBV3-1 (or the pseudogene TRBV3-2) to TRBJ1-5, with D maybe TRBD1 (6 bases). The CDR3 is 14 residues long. The germline V gene encodes CDR1 LGHDT and CDR2 YNNKEL (reference sequence). V was trimmed by 1 base and J by 9 bases, leaving 13 bases between them. The chain's CDR3 is CASSQGRRGAPQHF. DNA for the CDR3: TGTGCCAGCAGCCAAGGGCGCAGGGGTGCGCCCCAGCATTTT.

The chain employs TRBV5-4 and TRBJ1-1; TRBD1 agrees at 10 bases. J was trimmed by 6 bases and V by 5 bases; bases with no gene match: 10. Germline V gives CDR1 SGHNT, CDR2 YYREEE (reference sequence). This CDR3 spans 15 amino acids. CDR3: CASSTWDRGVAEAFF. In DNA form, the CDR3 reads TGTGCCAGCAGTACCTGGGACAGGGGTGTGGCTGAAGCTTTCTTT.

The chain employs TRBV6-2 or TRBV6-3 and TRBJ2-2; 9 positions agree with TRBD1. This CDR3 is 18 amino acids long. Germline loops: CDR1 MNHEY, CDR2 SVGEGT. Unmatched junction bases numbered 12, after V lost 5 bases and J lost 2 bases. CDR3 sequence: CASSTYTPTGGNTGELFF. The CDR3 DNA reads TGTGCCAGCAGTACTTATACGCCGACAGGGGGTAACACCGGGGAGCTGTTTTTT.